Listed below are T cell receptor beta chains from one sample, sequenced in a study of T-cell reconstitution after alpha-beta-depleted transplantation in children. From the PCR reads, TCRdb called clonotypes with MiXCR, one entry per CDR3 protein. The table includes around 700,000 distinct CDR3 sequences, around 13% detected once. The material was PBMCs, obtained before TCRalphabeta/CD19-depleted stem cell transplant. The receptor set was obtained from a girl aged 2 to 9 with congenital amegakaryocytic thrombocytopenia, due to receive a stem cell transplant. CDR3s include the opening cysteine and the closing phenylalanine or tryptophan. Fields, in order: D gene, J gene, V gene, clone size, CDR3 protein, CDR3 DNA. The D gene is left open where the match is weak. Size tells how often a clone was seen (once, few, many) or the class of an expanded clone, and some rows leave it out.

D gene: TRBD2; J gene: TRBJ2-1; V gene: TRBV25-1; clone size: many; CDR3 protein: CASSEAGVVNEQFF; CDR3 DNA: TGTGCCAGCAGTGAAGCGGGAGTCGTCAATGAGCAGTTCTTC
D gene: -; J gene: TRBJ1-1; V gene: TRBV15; clone size: -; CDR3 protein: CATSRDLGGWEAMNTEAFF; CDR3 DNA: TGTGCCACCAGCAGAGATCTTGGTGGTTGGGAGGCTATGAACACTGAAGCTTTCTTT
D gene: -; J gene: TRBJ2-3; V gene: TRBV7-2; clone size: few; CDR3 protein: CASSLRGSDTQYF; CDR3 DNA: TGTGCCAGCAGCTTACGTGGGTCAGATACGCAGTATTTT
D gene: TRBD1; J gene: TRBJ2-2; V gene: TRBV11-2; clone size: many; CDR3 protein: CASSLGRQGTGELFF; CDR3 DNA: TGTGCCAGCAGCTTAGGCCGACAGGGTACCGGGGAGCTGTTTTTT
D gene: -; J gene: TRBJ2-7; V gene: TRBV5-1; clone size: many; CDR3 protein: CASSYDSYEQYF; CDR3 DNA: TGCGCCAGCAGCTACGACAGCTACGAGCAGTACTTC
D gene: TRBD1; J gene: TRBJ2-7; V gene: TRBV7-9; clone size: -; CDR3 protein: CASSLGGTGPYGQYF; CDR3 DNA: TGTGCCAGCAGCTTAGGTGGGACAGGGCCCTACGGGCAGTACTTC
D gene: TRBD1; J gene: TRBJ1-2; V gene: TRBV6-1; clone size: -; CDR3 protein: CASTPIGTGSYGYTF; CDR3 DNA: TGTGCCAGCACCCCGATCGGGACAGGCTCCTATGGCTACACCTTC
D gene: -; J gene: TRBJ2-7; V gene: TRBV20-1; clone size: many; CDR3 protein: CSAGQELSYEQYF; CDR3 DNA: TGCAGTGCTGGGCAGGAATTGTCCTACGAGCAGTACTTC
D gene: TRBD2; J gene: TRBJ2-1; V gene: TRBV29-1; clone size: few; CDR3 protein: CSVEVGGTSGRGEQFF; CDR3 DNA: TGCAGCGTTGAAGTAGGTGGGACTAGCGGGCGGGGGGAGCAGTTCTTC
D gene: TRBD2; J gene: TRBJ2-2; V gene: TRBV20-1; clone size: -; CDR3 protein: CSLSESGGLTGELFF; CDR3 DNA: TGCAGTCTTTCGGAGAGCGGGGGGCTCACCGGGGAGCTGTTTTTT
D gene: -; J gene: TRBJ2-7; V gene: TRBV5-5; clone size: few; CDR3 protein: CASSSSGRPASYEQYF; CDR3 DNA: TGTGCCAGCAGCTCAAGCGGACGGCCAGCATCCTACGAGCAGTACTTC
D gene: -; J gene: TRBJ2-5; V gene: TRBV2; clone size: few; CDR3 protein: CASSESEARGAKETQYF; CDR3 DNA: TGTGCCAGCAGTGAATCTGAAGCACGGGGAGCGAAAGAGACCCAGTACTTC
D gene: TRBD1; J gene: TRBJ1-2; V gene: TRBV10-3; clone size: -; CDR3 protein: CAISEVGQGIYGYTF; CDR3 DNA: TGTGCCATCAGTGAAGTAGGACAGGGCATCTATGGCTACACCTTC
D gene: -; J gene: TRBJ1-1; V gene: TRBV7-9; clone size: few; CDR3 protein: CASSLWAEAFF; CDR3 DNA: TGTGCCAGCAGCTTATGGGCTGAAGCTTTCTTT
D gene: -; J gene: TRBJ1-5; V gene: TRBV20-1; clone size: -; CDR3 protein: CSATHPGLQPQHF; CDR3 DNA: TGCAGTGCTACCCACCCAGGGTTACAGCCCCAGCATTTT
D gene: -; J gene: TRBJ2-1; V gene: TRBV5-1; clone size: few; CDR3 protein: CASNLGPASYNEQFF; CDR3 DNA: TGCGCCAGCAACTTAGGTCCGGCATCCTACAATGAGCAGTTCTTC